The present T cell receptor beta chain was sequenced within a study of CD8 T cells in Susac syndrome. This clonotype was counted a single time. CDR3 length: 15 residues. From germline, CDR1 is SGHRS and CDR2 YFSETQ. V lost 1 base and J 5 bases, leaving 15 bases between the germline ends. Random hexamers primed reverse transcription of about 0.45 to 1 ug RNA. TCRdb recomputed calls from the immunoSEQ multiplex PCR reads with MiXCR, one row per CDR3 protein. The repertoire holds 160,000 or so distinct CDR3 sequences, with 94% as singletons. The TCR was taken from a human donor with multiple sclerosis. Source material: CD4+ T cells from PBMCs. The V gene is TRBV5-1, the J gene TRBJ1-1; maybe TRBD1 (5 bases). CDR3 loop: CASSLTPDTGTEAFF. The CDR3 DNA reads as TGCGCCAGCAGCTTGACCCCCGACACAGGTACTGAAGCTTTCTTT.